This is a list of T cell receptor beta chains from one sample in a study of blood T cell repertoires in COVID-19. Only in-frame clones appear in the TCRdb table, and some are missing; sequencing was by immunoSEQ multiplex PCR. The sample consists of roughly 92,000 clones, almost 90% of them appearing once. The sample was peripheral blood. Receptors originate from an elderly woman with active or convalescent COVID-19. CDR3s include the opening cysteine and the closing phenylalanine or tryptophan. Each record gives: J gene, V gene, CDR3 length, CDR3 protein.

J gene: TRBJ2-1; V gene: TRBV7-7; CDR3 length: 16; CDR3 protein: CASSLGTDGANNEQFF
J gene: TRBJ2-7; V gene: TRBV28; CDR3 length: 18; CDR3 protein: CASRTDRGIGLPSYEQYF
J gene: TRBJ2-1; V gene: TRBV27; CDR3 length: 16; CDR3 protein: CASSPKWREGLNEQFF
J gene: TRBJ2-7; V gene: TRBV5-1; CDR3 length: 16; CDR3 protein: CASSSQGSTSSYEQYF
J gene: TRBJ1-5; V gene: TRBV6-5; CDR3 length: 14; CDR3 protein: CATNNRASNQPQHF
J gene: TRBJ1-2; V gene: TRBV3-1/TRBV3-2; CDR3 length: 15; CDR3 protein: CASSHYTGLENGYTF
J gene: TRBJ2-3; V gene: TRBV28; CDR3 length: 15; CDR3 protein: CASSLAGSSTDTQYF
J gene: TRBJ2-5; V gene: TRBV30; CDR3 length: 14; CDR3 protein: CAWSGMDREETQYF
J gene: TRBJ1-2; V gene: TRBV4-1; CDR3 length: 16; CDR3 protein: CASSQDRQGALYGYTF
J gene: TRBJ2-5; V gene: TRBV28; CDR3 length: 14; CDR3 protein: CASSPKTGRETQYF
J gene: TRBJ2-3; V gene: TRBV7-3; CDR3 length: 14; CDR3 protein: CASSLGQSTDTQYF
J gene: TRBJ1-3; V gene: TRBV19; CDR3 length: 16; CDR3 protein: CASRPAGSFPGNTIYF
J gene: TRBJ1-5; V gene: TRBV7-2; CDR3 length: 15; CDR3 protein: CASSPTRGSNQPQHF
J gene: TRBJ1-1; V gene: TRBV4-3; CDR3 length: 15; CDR3 protein: CASSQEGRGDTEAFF
J gene: TRBJ2-7; V gene: TRBV5-1; CDR3 length: 14; CDR3 protein: CASSSGQGIDEQYF
J gene: TRBJ2-1; V gene: TRBV6-2/TRBV6-3; CDR3 length: 19; CDR3 protein: CASSYMGGRALSSYNEQFF
J gene: TRBJ1-1; V gene: TRBV29-1; CDR3 length: 15; CDR3 protein: CSVVGQGGLHTEAFF
J gene: TRBJ1-3; V gene: TRBV28; CDR3 length: 13; CDR3 protein: CASRTGAGNTIYF
J gene: TRBJ1-1; V gene: TRBV4-1; CDR3 length: 13; CDR3 protein: CASSQARGTEAFF
J gene: TRBJ2-5; V gene: TRBV15; CDR3 length: 17; CDR3 protein: CATSRAVSGQGQETQYF
J gene: TRBJ1-5; V gene: TRBV19; CDR3 length: 15; CDR3 protein: CASSIDRGSNQPQHF
J gene: TRBJ2-6; V gene: TRBV5-4; CDR3 length: 16; CDR3 protein: CASRETGVSGANVLTF
J gene: TRBJ1-2; V gene: TRBV11-2; CDR3 length: 12; CDR3 protein: CASSREAYGYTF
J gene: TRBJ2-1; V gene: TRBV28; CDR3 length: 15; CDR3 protein: CASSAGLAGINEQFF
J gene: TRBJ1-4; V gene: TRBV19; CDR3 length: 15; CDR3 protein: CASSRGQISNEKLFF
J gene: TRBJ1-5; V gene: TRBV7-8; CDR3 length: 14; CDR3 protein: CASRNRGPGQPQHF
J gene: TRBJ2-2; V gene: TRBV7-2; CDR3 length: 17; CDR3 protein: CASSLAGDRGRGGELFF
J gene: TRBJ1-1; V gene: TRBV4-3; CDR3 length: 16; CDR3 protein: CASSQDQAEENTEAFF
J gene: TRBJ2-3; V gene: TRBV4-3; CDR3 length: 18; CDR3 protein: CASSSRLAGSTGADTQYF
J gene: TRBJ2-1; V gene: TRBV2; CDR3 length: 18; CDR3 protein: CASSRRTSGGSSYNEQFF
J gene: TRBJ1-3; V gene: TRBV19; CDR3 length: 14; CDR3 protein: CASSIQGTGNTIYF
J gene: TRBJ2-7; V gene: TRBV19; CDR3 length: 17; CDR3 protein: CASSIGLAGGLPYEQYF
J gene: TRBJ2-2; V gene: TRBV5-1; CDR3 length: 15; CDR3 protein: CASSLSGRDTGELFF
J gene: TRBJ1-5; V gene: TRBV28; CDR3 length: 14; CDR3 protein: CAATGGEENQPQHF
J gene: TRBJ1-2; V gene: TRBV6-5; CDR3 length: 13; CDR3 protein: CASSLREETGYTF
J gene: TRBJ2-7; V gene: TRBV6-4; CDR3 length: 15; CDR3 protein: CASSAVSGPIYEQYF
J gene: TRBJ2-5; V gene: TRBV3-1/TRBV3-2; CDR3 length: 14; CDR3 protein: CASSRRTGEETQYF
J gene: TRBJ2-3; V gene: TRBV18; CDR3 length: 15; CDR3 protein: CASSPTGPSTDTQYF
J gene: TRBJ2-5; V gene: TRBV15; CDR3 length: 16; CDR3 protein: CATSRMTGGRQETQYF
J gene: TRBJ1-1; V gene: TRBV28; CDR3 length: 15; CDR3 protein: CASSSPGQGNTEAFF
J gene: TRBJ2-1; V gene: TRBV7-9; CDR3 length: 13; CDR3 protein: CASSGQGGNEQFF
J gene: TRBJ1-5; V gene: TRBV11-3; CDR3 length: 16; CDR3 protein: CASSPQPRDRGQPQHF
J gene: TRBJ2-7; V gene: TRBV27; CDR3 length: 12; CDR3 protein: CASSSRYHEQYF
J gene: TRBJ2-1; V gene: TRBV19; CDR3 length: 15; CDR3 protein: CASSTPGFSYNEQFF
J gene: TRBJ2-1; V gene: TRBV10-2; CDR3 length: 16; CDR3 protein: CASNSDRAKVGNEQFF
J gene: TRBJ2-3; V gene: TRBV27; CDR3 length: 14; CDR3 protein: CASSTRPASDTQYF